This note documents a single T cell receptor beta chain sequence. Its specificity is unknown. This record belongs to a study of T cell responses to AZD1222 COVID-19 vaccine. Notes on the study in general: Clonal diversity was possibly underestimated, and the donors were mostly white British, with more females.

This CDR3 is 14 amino acids long. The germline CDR1 and CDR2 sequences are SGHAT and FQNNGV. Trimming pared 1 base from V and 6 bases from J, leaving 13 bases between. The table came from immunoSEQ multiplex PCR; TCRdb's copy has only in-frame clones and leaves some out. The sample has around 120,000 clones; about 92% are singletons. The sequence was obtained from an adult who received the AZD1222 COVID-19 vaccine. Sample: peripheral blood, taken 28 days after the second AZD1222 dose. The V gene is TRBV11-2, the J gene TRBJ2-7; D is uncertain. The chain's CDR3 is CASSLGDYGFEQYF. The CDR3 DNA reads TGTGCCAGCAGCTTAGGCGATTACGGTTTCGAGCAGTACTTC.